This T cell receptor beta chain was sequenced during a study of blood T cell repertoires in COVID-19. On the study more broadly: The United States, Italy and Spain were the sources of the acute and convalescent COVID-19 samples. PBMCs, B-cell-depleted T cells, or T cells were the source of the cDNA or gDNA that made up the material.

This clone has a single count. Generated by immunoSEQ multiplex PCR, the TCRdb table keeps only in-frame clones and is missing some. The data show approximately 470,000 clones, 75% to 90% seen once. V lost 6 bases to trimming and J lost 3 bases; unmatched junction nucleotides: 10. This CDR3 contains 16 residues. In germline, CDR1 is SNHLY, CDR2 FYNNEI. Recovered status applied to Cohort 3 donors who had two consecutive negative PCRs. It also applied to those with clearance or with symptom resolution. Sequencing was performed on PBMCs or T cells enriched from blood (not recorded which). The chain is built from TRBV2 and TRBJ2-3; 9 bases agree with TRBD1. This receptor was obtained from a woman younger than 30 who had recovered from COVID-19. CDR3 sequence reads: CASRRFRDRATDTQYF. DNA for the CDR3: TGTGCCAGCAGACGATTCCGGGACAGGGCTACAGATACGCAGTATTTT.